This T cell receptor beta chain was profiled in a study of glioma-infiltrating T cells after dendritic cell vaccination. Study conclusions and caveats: Only a small number of patients had complete blood and tumor samples.

Time point specified: after dendritic cell vaccination, including at tumor progression/relapse. Fresh-frozen tumor tissue and more than two years of survival data were available for all. Points on this clone: The antigen is not known.

This table comes from immunoSEQ multiplex PCR, and its TCRdb copy is limited to in-frame clones, with some not included. This table holds 100,000 or so clones, 75% to 90% found once. The sequencing used blood, collected after dendritic cell vaccination. This sequence was found in a human donor with glioblastoma.

CDR3 residues: CASRQPGQYNSPLHF. The CDR3 nucleotides read TGTGCCAGCAGGCAGCCGGGACAGTATAATTCACCCCTCCACTTT. This chain uses TRBV2 with TRBJ1-6; 7 bases are shared with TRBD1. Germline V gene data show CDR1 as SNHLY and CDR2 as FYNNEI. The ends lost 6 bases at V and 4 bases at J; junction bases unmatched: 6. This CDR3 is built from 15 residues.